This T cell receptor beta chain was recovered during a study of blood T cell repertoires in COVID-19. V was clipped by 2 bases and J by 5 bases; unmatched bases: 0. This CDR3 is 14 amino acids long. Germline CDR1 SNHLY, CDR2 FYNNEI. Original processing notes: Reference gene primer amplification gave nucleated cell count estimates. Using immunoSEQ multiplex PCR, the repertoire was profiled, and TCRdb retains in-frame clones only, with some absent. V and J calls and clone size are copied from that table; D and trimming were computed from the DNA. This sample has some 220,000 clones, with 75% to 85% found just once. This clone came up once.

This sequence joins TRBV2 and TRBJ2-5, with TRBD2 identical over 12 bases. The sequencing input was peripheral blood. This receptor was obtained from a woman in her seventies with COVID-19, enrolled during active disease. CDR3: CASSETSGGETQYF. CDR3 DNA: TGTGCCAGCAGTGAAACTAGCGGGGGGGAGACCCAGTACTTC.